The 13 T cell receptor beta chains below all came from one sample that was sequenced in a study of cytomegalovirus exposure and HLA in healthy donors. 60 Vbeta and 13 Jbeta primers were used in PCR. The assay was immunoSEQ multiplex PCR, and TCRdb's table has in-frame clones only and misses some. The top ten clones hold 4% to 5.5% of a sample with roughly 150,000 clones, just under 80% of them seen once. Material: PBMCs. Receptors originate from a man between 25 and 39 years old in good health.

This chain uses TRBV28 with TRBJ1-4; D unresolved. V dropped 5 bases and J dropped 1 base, with 8 bases sitting between them. This CDR3 comprises 14 residues. Germline V lookup: CDR1 MDHEN, CDR2 SYDVKM. For the CDR3, the DNA is TGTGCCAGCAGTCGACACCGAACTAATGAAAAACTGTTTTTT. This codes for CASSRHRTNEKLFF. Drawing the rest from reference TRBV28 and TRBJ1-4, the complete variable domain is DVKVTQSSRYLVKRTGEKVFLECVQDMDHENMFWYRQDPGLGLRLIYFSYDVKMKEKGDIPEGYSVSREKKERFSLILESASTNQTSMYLCASSRHRTNEKLFFGSGTQLSVL.

The chain employs TRBV6-6 and TRBJ2-1; D gene ambiguous. Trimming pared 3 bases from V and 3 bases from J, leaving 9 bases between. Germline lookup yields CDR1 MNHNY and CDR2 SVGAGI (reference sequence). The CDR3 spans 14 residues. This CDR3 reads CASSYEQIYNEQFF. The DNA of the CDR3 is TGTGCCAGCAGTTATGAACAGATCTACAATGAGCAGTTCTTC.

This chain links TRBV23-1 with TRBJ1-3; possibly TRBD1 for D (6 bases). TRBV23-1 is an open reading frame, and its role is uncertain. The V end lost 4 bases, the J end lost 6 bases, and 16 bases lay between the germline ends. The CDR3 loop spans 15 amino acids. The DNA for the CDR3 is TGCGCCAGCAGTCCCCGACAGGATATTGAAAACACCATATATTTT. It yields the protein CASSPRQDIENTIYF.

This rearrangement joins TRBV7-9 to TRBJ2-1; 14 bases are a match to TRBD2. The CDR3 runs 15 residues. V trimming: 4 bases; J trimming: 7 bases; junction bases outside the gene matches: 3. The germline gives CDR1 SEHNR, CDR2 FQNEAQ (reference sequence). CDR3 nucleotides: TGTGCCAGCAGCTGGGGACTAGCGGGAGTTAATGAGCAGTTCTTC. Its translation: CASSWGLAGVNEQFF.

This rearrangement joins TRBV6-4 to TRBJ1-1; 8 bases line up with TRBD1. V lost 3 bases and J lost 4; bases outside the gene matches: 16. The CDR3 runs 18 residues. The germline CDR1 and CDR2 sequences are MRHNA and SNTAGT. The CDR3 protein is CASSERDRPSAPGTEAFF. The CDR3 DNA reads as TGTGCCAGCAGTGAAAGGGACAGGCCGTCTGCACCGGGCACTGAAGCTTTCTTT.

The chain couples TRBV19 to TRBJ1-5; the match to TRBD1 covers 7 bases. The CDR3 covers 14 residues. Trimming removed 10 bases from V and 0 bases from J; junction bases left unmatched: 6. The germline gives CDR1 LNHDA, CDR2 SQIVND (reference sequence). CDR3 sequence (DNA): TGTGCCACATCCCGGGACAGTAGCAATCAGCCCCAGCATTTT. Encoded protein: CATSRDSSNQPQHF.

In this sample, this clone turned up a few times. This chain links TRBV6-5 with TRBJ2-7, with 10 positions matching TRBD2. The CDR3 has 15 amino acids. V shed 0 bases, J shed 2 bases, and the junction held 1 base outside the gene matches. CDR1 and CDR2 from the germline V gene are MNHEY and SVGAGI. CDR3 DNA sequence: TGTGCCAGCAGTTACTCGCTAGCGGGAGCCTACGAGCAGTACTTC. Protein sequence: CASSYSLAGAYEQYF.

The chain has TRBV11-2 and TRBJ2-7; 8 nucleotides agree with TRBD2. The length of the CDR3 is 15 residues. The germline V gene has CDR1 SGHAT and CDR2 FQNNGV. The V gene end was trimmed by 5 bases and the J gene end by 1 base; junction bases not matched to a gene: 7. CDR3 protein: CASSNNPGGSYEQYF. The CDR3 DNA sequence: TGTGCCAGCAGCAACAATCCGGGGGGGTCCTACGAGCAGTACTTC.

This clone has just a few counts. V and J are TRBV18 and TRBJ2-2; 10 bases align to TRBD2. Germline assignment: CDR1 KGHSH and CDR2 LQKENI. CDR3 length: 17 residues. After removal of 2 bases from V and 8 bases from J, the junction contained 11 bases not matched to a gene. The CDR3 coding sequence is TGTGCCAGCTCACCAAGACCAGCCCCTAGCGGGAGAGGGGAGCTGTTTTTT. Translated, it gives CASSPRPAPSGRGELFF.

The chain is built from TRBV7-3 and TRBJ2-1; 9 bases match TRBD2. Trimming took 2 bases from V and 4 from J; bases not matched to a gene: 3. Germline V gives CDR1 SGHTA, CDR2 FQGTGA. There are 15 residues in the CDR3. The CDR3 DNA reads as TGTGCCAGCAGCTTAGTAGCGGGAGCATACAATGAGCAGTTCTTC. Translated, it gives CASSLVAGAYNEQFF. Drawing the rest from reference TRBV7-3 and TRBJ2-1, the complete variable domain is GAGVSQTPSNKVTEKGKYVELRCDPISGHTALYWYRQSLGQGPEFLIYFQGTGAADDSGLPNDRFFAVRPEGSVSTLKIQRTERGDSAVYLCASSLVAGAYNEQFFGPGTRLTVL.

The chain couples TRBV7-9 to TRBJ1-5; 7 nucleotides match TRBD1. V dropped 2 bases and J dropped 4; count of bases not matched to a gene: 11. This CDR3 is built from 17 residues. In germline, CDR1 is SEHNR, CDR2 FQNEAQ (reference sequence). The CDR3 DNA is TGTGCCAGCAGCTTATCTTTCGTGGGGACAGAAAATCAGCCCCAGCATTTT. It specifies CASSLSFVGTENQPQHF.

This sequence joins TRBV7-8 and TRBJ2-7; 9 bases line up with TRBD2. The J segment lost 6 bases and the V segment lost 1 base, leaving 4 bases of the junction unmatched. Germline values: CDR1 SGHVS, CDR2 FQNEAQ. This CDR3 is 14 amino acids long. The CDR3 DNA follows: TGTGCCAGCAGCTTAGAAGGGACTAGCTCCGAGCAGTACTTC. Its protein product is CASSLEGTSSEQYF.

J is TRBJ2-5 and V is TRBV28; D is unresolved. The CDR3 has 12 amino acids. V gave up 2 bases and J gave up 5 bases, with 6 bases separating them. Per germline, CDR1 MDHEN and CDR2 SYDVKM. CDR3 sequence: CASSLRVETQYF. The CDR3 DNA is TGTGCCAGCAGTTTACGAGTGGAGACCCAGTACTTC.